Listed below are T cell receptor beta chains from one sample, sequenced in a study of monozygotic twins with inflammatory bowel disease. TCRdb re-called the 5' RACE reads and gives one entry per CDR3 protein, without DNA. The sample table includes 150,000 to 200,000 distinct CDR3 sequences. Material: blood. The origin of the receptors is a human donor with ulcerative colitis or Crohn's disease, or a healthy co-twin of an affected twin (not recorded which). CDR3s include the opening cysteine and the closing phenylalanine or tryptophan.

>TRBJ2-5|TRBV11-2|15
CASSAWGTSLKTQYF
>TRBJ1-3|TRBV11-2|21
CASTSRTGGRGPQSSGNTIYF
>TRBJ1-6|TRBV14|15
CASSKELEGYSPLHF
>TRBJ2-2|TRBV7-3|14
CASSFSPDTGELFF
>TRBJ1-1|TRBV7-2|13
CASSPGLLTEAFF
>TRBJ2-3|TRBV19|19
CASSTGLGTSGRAADTQYF
>TRBJ2-7|TRBV12-3/TRBV12-4|12
CATSPGSYEQYF
>TRBJ2-2|TRBV7-9|15
CASSLGDRGTGELFF
>TRBJ2-6|TRBV20-1|15
CSATDPRRGANVLTF
>TRBJ1-1|TRBV10-3|15
CAISDETGQSQEAFF
>TRBJ2-3|TRBV5-1|14
CASSSGLSSDTQYF
>TRBJ1-1|TRBV18|14
CASSPNRDGTEAFF
>TRBJ1-5|TRBV20-1|12
CSAKYSNQPQHF
>TRBJ2-3|TRBV20-1|16
CSALPLGLANTDTQYF
>TRBJ2-1|TRBV7-9|15
CASSALAGARGEQFF
>TRBJ2-7|TRBV6-1|13
CASSELQPYEQYF
>TRBJ2-3|TRBV9|13
CASSVAGTDTQYF
>TRBJ2-1|TRBV3-1|16
CASSQSLTSGRAEQFF
>TRBJ1-2|TRBV7-3|13
CASSFSSRDGYTF
>TRBJ2-3|TRBV20-1|17
CSARDPRRAGAADTQYF
>TRBJ1-1|TRBV5-6|12
CASSLARFEAFF
>TRBJ2-2|TRBV12-3/TRBV12-4|17
CASSLGGLASYTGELFF
>TRBJ2-1|TRBV24-1|13
CATSSLGKNEQFF
>TRBJ2-6|TRBV14|13
CASSPAGANVLTF
>TRBJ2-2|TRBV9|15
CASSRDGANTGELFF
>TRBJ2-1|TRBV5-1|15
CASSFTSGSFNEQFF
>TRBJ1-1|TRBV28|16
CASKARNRGLNTEAFF
>TRBJ2-3|TRBV27|14
CASSPGFTADTQYF
>TRBJ2-1|TRBV14|13
CASSQVWGIEQFF
>TRBJ2-1|TRBV20-1|17
CSATPIRQGTQTDEQFF
>TRBJ1-4|TRBV7-8|15
CASSLAQGFQEKLFF
>TRBJ2-3|TRBV12-3/TRBV12-4|13
CASSLTRTDTQYF
>TRBJ2-2|TRBV20-1|16
CSATTSGGPHTGELFF
>TRBJ2-5|TRBV5-1|12
CASYLRTETQYF
>TRBJ1-4|TRBV29-1|11
CSVEDLGKLFF
>TRBJ2-2|TRBV6-5|15
CASSSGARSTGELFF
>TRBJ2-7|TRBV7-8|17
CASSLARSETGSYEQYF
>TRBJ2-5|TRBV4-1|16
CASRRLARGLQETQYF
>TRBJ2-4|TRBV18|13
CASSPPSRTIQYF
>TRBJ2-1|TRBV19|14
CASSGGRTYNEQFF
>TRBJ2-7|TRBV28|15
CASTPKRYFLDEQYF